Given below is one T cell receptor beta chain in context. Its antigen is undetermined. This may come from a read error, since a much larger clone is one base off. The CDR3 extends over 16 amino acids. Germline loops: CDR1 SGHAT, CDR2 FQNNGV. The V end lost 1 base, the J end lost 1 base, and 12 bases lay between the germline ends. Time point given: patch test 1, 2 weeks after DPC sensitization. Treatment: therapeutic diphenylcyclopropenone sensitization with weekly scalp DPC. The sample comes from a study of human T cells and chemical hapten exposure. Study findings and constraints: Each of the donors had alopecia, so their immune responses may not resemble those of healthy people.

TCRdb passed the RACE reads through MiXCR, listing each CDR3 protein once. The sample holds about 120,000 distinct CDR3 sequences; 9.5% to 13% are singletons and the top ten take over 1.1%. The specimen comprised whole blood, sampled in connection with sensitization to the hapten diphenylcyclopropenone (DPC). This chain joins TRBV11-2 and TRBJ2-3, with D possibly TRBD1 on 5 matching bases. This TCR was sampled from a woman aged 50 to 60 with alopecia areata. Some clones in this sample may be carry-over from other donors' samples. The CDR3 region is CASSLGATVGTDTQYF. The CDR3 DNA reads as TGTGCCAGCAGCTTAGGAGCGACAGTCGGCACAGATACGCAGTATTTT.